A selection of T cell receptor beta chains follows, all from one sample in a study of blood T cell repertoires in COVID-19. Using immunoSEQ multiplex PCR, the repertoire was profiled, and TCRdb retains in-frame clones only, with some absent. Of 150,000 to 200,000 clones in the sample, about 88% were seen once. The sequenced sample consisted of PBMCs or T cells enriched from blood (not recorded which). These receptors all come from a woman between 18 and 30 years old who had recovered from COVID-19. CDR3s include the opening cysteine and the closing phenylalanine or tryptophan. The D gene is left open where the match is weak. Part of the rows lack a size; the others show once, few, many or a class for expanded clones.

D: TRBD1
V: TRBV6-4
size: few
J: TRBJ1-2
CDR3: CASSDSTGGAYGYTF
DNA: TGTGCCAGCAGTGACTCGACAGGGGGCGCCTATGGCTACACCTTC

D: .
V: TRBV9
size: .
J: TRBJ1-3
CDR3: CASSVDGQKLNTIYF
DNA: TGTGCCAGCAGCGTAGATGGGCAGAAACTAAACACCATATATTTT

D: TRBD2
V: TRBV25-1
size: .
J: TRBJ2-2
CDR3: CASSESGGLAGAGELFF
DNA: TGTGCCAGCAGTGAATCGGGCGGGCTAGCGGGAGCCGGGGAGCTGTTTTTT

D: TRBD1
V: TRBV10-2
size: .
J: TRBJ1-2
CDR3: CASSHRDRGYTF
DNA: TGCGCCAGCAGTCATAGGGACAGGGGCTACACCTTC

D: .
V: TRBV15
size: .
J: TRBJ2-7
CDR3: CATSRDPRQNRNLYEQYF
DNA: TGTGCCACCAGCAGAGATCCCCGACAGAATCGTAATTTATACGAGCAGTACTTC

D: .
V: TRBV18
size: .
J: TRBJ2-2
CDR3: CASVPFWPQNTGELFF
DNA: TGTGCCAGCGTTCCGTTCTGGCCGCAAAACACCGGGGAGCTGTTTTTT

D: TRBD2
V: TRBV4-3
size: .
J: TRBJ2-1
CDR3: CASSQEKREDEQFF
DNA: TGCGCCAGCAGCCAAGAAAAGCGGGAAGATGAGCAGTTCTTC

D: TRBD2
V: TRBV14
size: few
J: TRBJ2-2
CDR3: CASSRGTSGRTGELFF
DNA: TGTGCCAGCAGCCGTGGGACTAGCGGTAGGACCGGGGAGCTGTTTTTT

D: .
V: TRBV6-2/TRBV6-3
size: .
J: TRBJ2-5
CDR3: CASSYSDGEEETQYF
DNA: TGTGCCAGCAGTTACTCCGACGGCGAGGAAGAGACCCAGTACTTC

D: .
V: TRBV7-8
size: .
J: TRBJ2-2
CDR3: CASSEHPITGELFF
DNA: TGTGCCAGCAGCGAACATCCGATTACCGGGGAGCTGTTTTTT

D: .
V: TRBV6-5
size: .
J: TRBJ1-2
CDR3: CASRLKNYGYTF
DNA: TGTGCCAGCAGACTAAAAAACTATGGCTACACCTTC

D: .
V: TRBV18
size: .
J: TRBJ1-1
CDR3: CASSPAVDIMNTEAFF
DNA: TGTGCCAGCTCTCCGGCTGTGGACATTATGAACACTGAAGCTTTCTTT

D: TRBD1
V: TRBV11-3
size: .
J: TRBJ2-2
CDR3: CASSHPGTGGTGELFF
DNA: TGTGCCAGCAGCCACCCCGGGACAGGGGGCACCGGGGAGCTGTTTTTT

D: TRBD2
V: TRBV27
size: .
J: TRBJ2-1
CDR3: CASSLSNGLGVYEQFF
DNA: TGTGCCAGCAGTTTATCGAACGGACTAGGGGTCTATGAGCAGTTCTTC

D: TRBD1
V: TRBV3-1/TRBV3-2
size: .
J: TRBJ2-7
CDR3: CASSPVSGGFYEQYF
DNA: TGTGCCAGCAGCCCTGTGTCAGGGGGCTTCTACGAGCAGTACTTC

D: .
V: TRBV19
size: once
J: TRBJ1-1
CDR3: CASSLAGNTEAFF
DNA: TGTGCCAGTAGTTTAGCAGGGAACACTGAAGCTTTCTTT

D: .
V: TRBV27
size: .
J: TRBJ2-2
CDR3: CASSSDRWANTGELFF
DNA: TGTGCCAGCAGTTCCGACAGGTGGGCGAACACCGGGGAGCTGTTTTTT

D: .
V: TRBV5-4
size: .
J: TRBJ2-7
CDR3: CASSKEGVYEQYF
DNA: TGTGCCAGCAGCAAAGAAGGGGTTTACGAGCAGTACTTC

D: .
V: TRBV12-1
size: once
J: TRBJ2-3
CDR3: CASSFESGGGTDTQYF
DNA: TGTGCCAGCAGCTTCGAATCGGGGGGCGGCACAGATACGCAGTATTTT

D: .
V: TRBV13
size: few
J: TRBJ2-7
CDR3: CASSLAPGTATKQYF
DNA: TGTGCCAGCAGCCTAGCGCCTGGGACAGCTACGAAGCAGTACTTC

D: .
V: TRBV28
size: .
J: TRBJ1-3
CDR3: CASSLSQGGDTIYF
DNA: TGTGCCAGCAGTTTATCCCAGGGTGGTGACACCATATATTTT

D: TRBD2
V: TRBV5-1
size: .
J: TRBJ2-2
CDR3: CASSLAGLAVNTGELFF
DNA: TGCGCCAGCAGCTTGGCGGGACTAGCGGTTAACACCGGGGAGCTGTTTTTT

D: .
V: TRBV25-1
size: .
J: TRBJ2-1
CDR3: CASSEYGGTINEQFF
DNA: TGTGCCAGCAGTGAATACGGCGGGACCATCAATGAGCAGTTCTTC

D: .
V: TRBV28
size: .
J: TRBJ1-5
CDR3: CASSYTGYQPQHF
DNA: TGTGCCAGCAGTTATACAGGGTATCAGCCCCAGCATTTT

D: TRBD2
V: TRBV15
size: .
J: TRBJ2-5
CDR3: CATSRETPTSGQETQYF
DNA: TGTGCCACCAGCAGAGAGACCCCGACTAGCGGGCAAGAGACCCAGTACTTC

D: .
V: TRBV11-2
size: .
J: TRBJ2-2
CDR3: CASSLSGGELFF
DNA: TGTGCCAGCAGCCTAAGCGGGGGGGAGCTGTTTTTT

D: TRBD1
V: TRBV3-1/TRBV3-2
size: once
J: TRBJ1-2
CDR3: CASSQDSRDSLYGYTF
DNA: TGTGCCAGCAGCCAAGATTCAAGGGACAGCCTCTATGGCTACACCTTC

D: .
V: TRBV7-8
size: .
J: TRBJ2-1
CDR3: CASSRRAGAAGNEQFF
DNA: TGTGCCAGCAGCCGAAGGGCGGGGGCCGCCGGTAATGAGCAGTTCTTC

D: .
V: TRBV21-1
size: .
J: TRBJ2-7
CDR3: CASSPRQIGYEQYF
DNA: TGTGCCAGCAGCCCGCGACAGATAGGCTACGAGCAGTACTTC

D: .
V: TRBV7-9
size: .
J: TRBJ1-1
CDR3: CASSLEGAVEAFF
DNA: TGTGCCAGCAGCTTAGAGGGAGCCGTAGAAGCTTTCTTT

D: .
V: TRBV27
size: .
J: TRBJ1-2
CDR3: CASSLSPDIYYGYTF
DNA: TGTGCCAGCAGTTTATCCCCCGACATCTACTATGGCTACACCTTC

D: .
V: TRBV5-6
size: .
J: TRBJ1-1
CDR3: CASSLVGVGTEAFF
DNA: TGTGCCAGCAGCTTGGTCGGGGTAGGAACTGAAGCTTTCTTT

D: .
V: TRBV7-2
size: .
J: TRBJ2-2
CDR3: CASSLREDHTGELFF
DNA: TGTGCCAGCAGCTTACGAGAGGATCACACCGGGGAGCTGTTTTTT

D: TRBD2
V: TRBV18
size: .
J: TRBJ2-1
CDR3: CASSLYSLAGGPNEQFF
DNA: TGTGCCAGCTCACTTTACTCCCTAGCGGGAGGGCCCAATGAGCAGTTCTTC

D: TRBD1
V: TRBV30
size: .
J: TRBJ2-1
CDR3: CAWRGQGAYAYNEQFF
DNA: TGTGCCTGGAGGGGACAGGGGGCCTACGCCTACAATGAGCAGTTCTTC

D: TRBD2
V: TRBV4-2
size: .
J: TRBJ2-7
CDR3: CASSPREFYEQYF
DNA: TGTGCCAGCAGCCCGCGGGAGTTCTACGAGCAGTACTTC

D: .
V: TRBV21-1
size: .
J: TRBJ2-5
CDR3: CASSKVCLAGAFKETQYF
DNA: TGTGCCAGCAGCAAAGTCTGTCTAGCGGGAGCCTTCAAAGAGACCCAGTACTTC

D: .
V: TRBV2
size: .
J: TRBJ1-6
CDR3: CASTVSANNSPLHF
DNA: TGTGCCAGCACCGTCAGCGCTAATAATTCACCCCTCCACTTT

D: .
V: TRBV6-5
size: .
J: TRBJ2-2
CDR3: CASSIQRGTGELFF
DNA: TGTGCCAGCAGTATCCAGCGTGGCACCGGGGAGCTGTTTTTT

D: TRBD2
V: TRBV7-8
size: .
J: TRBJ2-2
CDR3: CASSFAGGPLSGELFF
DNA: TGTGCCAGCAGCTTTGCGGGGGGGCCTCTGTCCGGGGAGCTGTTTTTT

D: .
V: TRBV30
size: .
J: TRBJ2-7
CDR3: CAWSLIRRRGGPDEQYF
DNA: TGTGCCTGGAGTCTAATACGTCGGAGGGGGGGGCCGGACGAGCAGTACTTC

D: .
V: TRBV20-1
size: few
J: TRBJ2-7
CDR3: CSATRGDEQYF
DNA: TGCAGTGCTACCAGGGGGGACGAGCAGTACTTC